This TCR beta chain was sequenced in a study of blood T cell repertoires in COVID-19. Sequenced by immunoSEQ multiplex PCR; TCRdb stores in-frame clones only, minus some. The sample carries roughly 100,000 clones, 76% recorded once. Per germline, CDR1 KGHDR and CDR2 SFDVKD. V was shortened by 4 bases and J by 2 bases, with 13 bases between the two germline ends. CDR3 length: 15 amino acids. Sequencing was performed on peripheral blood. This clonotype was obtained from an elderly man with COVID-19, enrolled during active disease. The rearrangement links TRBV24-1 to TRBJ1-2; no firm D call. In DNA form, the CDR3 reads TGTGCCACCAGTGAAGGAGGGCAAAAGAACTATGGCTACACCTTC. It encodes CATSEGGQKNYGYTF.